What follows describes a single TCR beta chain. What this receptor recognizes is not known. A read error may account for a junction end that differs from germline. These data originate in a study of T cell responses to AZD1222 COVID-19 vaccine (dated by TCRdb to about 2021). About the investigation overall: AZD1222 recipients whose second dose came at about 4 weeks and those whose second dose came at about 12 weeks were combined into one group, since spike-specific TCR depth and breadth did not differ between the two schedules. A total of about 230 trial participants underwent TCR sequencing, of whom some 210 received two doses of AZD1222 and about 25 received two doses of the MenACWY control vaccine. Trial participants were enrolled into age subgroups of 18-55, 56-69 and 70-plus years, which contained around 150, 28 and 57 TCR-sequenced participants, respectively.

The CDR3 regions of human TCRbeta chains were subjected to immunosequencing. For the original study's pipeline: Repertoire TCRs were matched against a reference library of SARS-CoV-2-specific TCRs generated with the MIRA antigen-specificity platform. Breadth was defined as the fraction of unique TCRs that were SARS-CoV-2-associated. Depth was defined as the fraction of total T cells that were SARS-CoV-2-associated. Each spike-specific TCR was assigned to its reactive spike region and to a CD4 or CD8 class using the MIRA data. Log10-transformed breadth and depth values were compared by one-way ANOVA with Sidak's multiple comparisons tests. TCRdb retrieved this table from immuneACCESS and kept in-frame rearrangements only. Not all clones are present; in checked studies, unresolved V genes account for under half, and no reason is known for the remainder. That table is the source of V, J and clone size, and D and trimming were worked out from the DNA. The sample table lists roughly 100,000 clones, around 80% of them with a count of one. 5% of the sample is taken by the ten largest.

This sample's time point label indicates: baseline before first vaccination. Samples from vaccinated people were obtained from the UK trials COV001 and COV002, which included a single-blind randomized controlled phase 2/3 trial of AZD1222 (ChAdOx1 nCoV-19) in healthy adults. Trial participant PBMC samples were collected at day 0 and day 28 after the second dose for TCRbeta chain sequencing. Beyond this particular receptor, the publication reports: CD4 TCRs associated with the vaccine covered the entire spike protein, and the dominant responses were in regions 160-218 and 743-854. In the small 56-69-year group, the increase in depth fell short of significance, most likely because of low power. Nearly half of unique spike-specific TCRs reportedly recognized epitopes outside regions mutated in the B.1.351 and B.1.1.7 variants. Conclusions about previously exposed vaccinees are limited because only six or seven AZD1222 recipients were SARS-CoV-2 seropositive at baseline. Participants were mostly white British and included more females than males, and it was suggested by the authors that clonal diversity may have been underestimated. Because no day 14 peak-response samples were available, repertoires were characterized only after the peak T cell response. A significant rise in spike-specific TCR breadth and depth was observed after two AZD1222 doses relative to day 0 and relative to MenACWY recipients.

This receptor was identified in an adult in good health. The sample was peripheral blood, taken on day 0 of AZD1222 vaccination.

The CDR3 protein sequence reads: CASSLGRSYEQYF. Read as DNA, the sequence is TGTGCTAGCAGCTTAGGGCGATCCTACGAGCAGTACTTC. The rearrangement combines TRBV7-7 with TRBJ2-7, with no reliable assignment of the D segment. The CDR3, from cysteine to phenylalanine, totals 13 residues. Only the CDR3 portion is preserved as DNA: 39 bases, with reading frame beginning at the first base. CDR1 and CDR2, per the germline V gene (reference sequence), are SSHAT and FNYEAQ.